This T cell receptor (beta chain) was found in a study of blood T cell repertoires in COVID-19. Overall study: Collection of acute and convalescent COVID-19 samples took place in the United States, Italy and Spain. Sources were T cells, B-cell-depleted T cells, or PBMCs; the material itself was cDNA or gDNA.

Looked up from germline, CDR1 is DFQATT and CDR2 is SNEGSKA (reference sequence). Trimming removed 6 bases from V and 1 base from J, with 7 bases in between. The CDR3 has 11 amino acids. This table comes from immunoSEQ multiplex PCR, and its TCRdb copy is limited to in-frame clones, with some not included. The table records about 320,000 clones, 86% of them present only once. The clonotype was recovered from a woman between 50 and 59 years old with acute or convalescent COVID-19. The chain carries TRBV20-1 and TRBJ2-7; no firm D call. The sample taken for sequencing was peripheral blood. In DNA, the CDR3 is TGCAGTGCCCAGGCATCCTACGAGCAGTACTTC. Residues: CSAQASYEQYF.